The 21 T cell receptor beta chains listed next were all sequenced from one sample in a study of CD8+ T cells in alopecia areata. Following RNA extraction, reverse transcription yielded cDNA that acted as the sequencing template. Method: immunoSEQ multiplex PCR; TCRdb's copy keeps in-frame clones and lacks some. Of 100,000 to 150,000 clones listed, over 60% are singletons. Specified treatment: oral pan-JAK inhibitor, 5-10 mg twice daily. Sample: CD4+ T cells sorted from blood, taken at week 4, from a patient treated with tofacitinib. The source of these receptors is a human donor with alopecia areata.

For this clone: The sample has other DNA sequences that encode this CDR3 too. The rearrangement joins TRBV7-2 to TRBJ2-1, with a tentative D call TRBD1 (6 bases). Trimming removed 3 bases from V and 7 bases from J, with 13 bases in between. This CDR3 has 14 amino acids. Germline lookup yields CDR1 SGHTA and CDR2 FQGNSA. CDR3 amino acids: CASSLGTTGNEQFF. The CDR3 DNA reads TGTGCCAGCAGCTTGGGGACAACCGGAAATGAGCAGTTCTTC.

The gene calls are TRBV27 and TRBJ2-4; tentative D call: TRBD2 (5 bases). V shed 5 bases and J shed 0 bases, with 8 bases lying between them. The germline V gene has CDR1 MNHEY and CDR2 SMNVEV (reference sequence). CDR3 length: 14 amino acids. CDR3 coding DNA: TGTGCCAGCAGTCGCGGAGGAGCCAAAAACATTCAGTACTTC. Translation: CASSRGGAKNIQYF.

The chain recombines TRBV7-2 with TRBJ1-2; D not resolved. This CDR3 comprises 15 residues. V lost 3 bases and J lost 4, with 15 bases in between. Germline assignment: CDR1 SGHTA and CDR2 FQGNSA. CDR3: CASSFKVRDFYGYTF. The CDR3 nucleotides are TGTGCCAGCAGCTTTAAAGTTCGGGATTTCTATGGCTACACCTTC.

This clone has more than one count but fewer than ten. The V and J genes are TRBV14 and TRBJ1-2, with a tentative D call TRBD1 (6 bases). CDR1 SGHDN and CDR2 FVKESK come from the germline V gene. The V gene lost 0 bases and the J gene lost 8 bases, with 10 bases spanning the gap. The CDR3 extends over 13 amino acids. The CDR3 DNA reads TGTGCCAGCAGCCAAGACAGGGGAGGCGGCTACACCTTC. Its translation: CASSQDRGGGYTF.

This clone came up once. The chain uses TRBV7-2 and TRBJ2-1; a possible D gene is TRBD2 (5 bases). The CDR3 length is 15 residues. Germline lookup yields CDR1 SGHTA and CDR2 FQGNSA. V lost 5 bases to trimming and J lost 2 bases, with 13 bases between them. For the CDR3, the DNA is TGTGCCAGCAGCACCCTCCCGGGGACCTACAATGAGCAGTTCTTC. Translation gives CASSTLPGTYNEQFF. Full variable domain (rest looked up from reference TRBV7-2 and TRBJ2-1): GAGVSQSPSNKVTEKGKDVELRCDPISGHTALYWYRQSLGQGLEFLIYFQGNSAPDKSGLPSDRFSAERTGGSVSTLTIQRTQQEDSAVYLCASSTLPGTYNEQFFGPGTRLTVL.

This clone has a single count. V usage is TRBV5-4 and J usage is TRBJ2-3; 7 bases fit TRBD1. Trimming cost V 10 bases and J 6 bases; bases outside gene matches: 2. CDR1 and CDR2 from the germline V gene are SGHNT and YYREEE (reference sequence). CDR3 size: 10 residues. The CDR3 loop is CAQGVDTQYF. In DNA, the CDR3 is TGTGCCCAGGGGGTGGATACGCAGTATTTT.

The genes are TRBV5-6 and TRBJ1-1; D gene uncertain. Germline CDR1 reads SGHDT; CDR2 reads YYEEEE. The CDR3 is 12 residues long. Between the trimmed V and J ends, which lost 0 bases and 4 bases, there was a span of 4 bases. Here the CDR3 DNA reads TGTGCCAGCAGCTTGGTCTTCACTGAAGCTTTCTTT. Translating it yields CASSLVFTEAFF.

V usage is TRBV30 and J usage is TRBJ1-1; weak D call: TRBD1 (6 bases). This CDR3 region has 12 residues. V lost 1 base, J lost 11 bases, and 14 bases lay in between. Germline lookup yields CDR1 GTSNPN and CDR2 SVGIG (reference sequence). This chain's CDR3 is CAWSEDRLVAFF. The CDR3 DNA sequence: TGTGCCTGGAGTGAGGACAGACTAGTGGCTTTCTTT.

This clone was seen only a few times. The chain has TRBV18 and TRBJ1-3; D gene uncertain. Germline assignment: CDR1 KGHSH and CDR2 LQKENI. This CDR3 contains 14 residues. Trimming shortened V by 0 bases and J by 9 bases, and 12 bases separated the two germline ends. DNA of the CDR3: TGTGCCAGCTCACCACCTCTTGGCCGGGGCACCATATATTTT. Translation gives CASSPPLGRGTIYF.

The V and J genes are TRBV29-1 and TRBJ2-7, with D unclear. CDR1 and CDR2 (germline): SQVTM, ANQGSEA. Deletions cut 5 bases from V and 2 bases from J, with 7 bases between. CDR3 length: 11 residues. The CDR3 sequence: CSVLTTYEQYF. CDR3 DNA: TGCAGCGTTCTCACCACCTACGAGCAGTACTTC.

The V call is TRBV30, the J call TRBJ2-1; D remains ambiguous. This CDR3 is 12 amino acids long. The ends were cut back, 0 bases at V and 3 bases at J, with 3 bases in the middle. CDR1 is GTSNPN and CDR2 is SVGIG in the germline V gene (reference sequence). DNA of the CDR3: TGTGCCTGGAGTGTACACTACAATGAGCAGTTCTTC. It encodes CAWSVHYNEQFF.

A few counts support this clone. CDR3 DNA: TGTGCCAGCAGTTTGACTAGCCCCGAGCAGTACTTC. Its protein is CASSLTSPEQYF. The V call is TRBV28, the J call TRBJ2-7, with 7 bases that match TRBD2. V lost 3 bases, J lost 6 bases, and 2 bases stayed unmatched. Per the germline V gene, CDR1 is MDHEN and CDR2 is SYDVKM. This CDR3 is built from 12 residues.

CDR3 in amino acids: CSAPEVTEAFF. CDR3 DNA: TGCAGTGCCCCCGAGGTTACTGAAGCTTTCTTT. The chain couples TRBV20-1 to TRBJ1-1; D not certain. Trimming took off 6 bases at V and 5 bases at J, with 10 bases between the two ends. Germline V gene data show CDR1 as DFQATT and CDR2 as SNEGSKA (reference sequence). The CDR3 is 11 amino acids.

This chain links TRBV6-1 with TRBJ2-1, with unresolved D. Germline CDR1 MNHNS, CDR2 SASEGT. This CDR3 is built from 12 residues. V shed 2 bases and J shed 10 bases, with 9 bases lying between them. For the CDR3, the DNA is TGTGCCAGCAGTGAATCTGGGTACGAGCAGTTCTTC. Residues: CASSESGYEQFF.

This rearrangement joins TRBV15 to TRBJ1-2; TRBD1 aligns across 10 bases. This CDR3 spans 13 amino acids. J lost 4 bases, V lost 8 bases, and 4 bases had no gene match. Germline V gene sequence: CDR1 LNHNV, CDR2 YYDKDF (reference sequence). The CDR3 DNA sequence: TGTGCCACCGGGACAGGGGAGGTCTATGGCTACACCTTC. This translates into CATGTGEVYGYTF.

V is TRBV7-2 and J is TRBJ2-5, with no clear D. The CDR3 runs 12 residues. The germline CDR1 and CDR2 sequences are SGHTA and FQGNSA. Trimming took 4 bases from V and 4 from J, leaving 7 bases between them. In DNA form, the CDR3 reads TGTGCCAGCAGCTATTCGTCAGAGACCCAGTACTTC. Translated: CASSYSSETQYF.

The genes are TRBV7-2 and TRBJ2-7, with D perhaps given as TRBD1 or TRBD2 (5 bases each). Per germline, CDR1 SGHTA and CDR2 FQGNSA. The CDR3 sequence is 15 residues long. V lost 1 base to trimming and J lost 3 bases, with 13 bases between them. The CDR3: CASSLDPGRNYEQYF. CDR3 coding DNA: TGTGCCAGCAGCTTAGATCCGGGACGGAACTACGAGCAGTACTTC.

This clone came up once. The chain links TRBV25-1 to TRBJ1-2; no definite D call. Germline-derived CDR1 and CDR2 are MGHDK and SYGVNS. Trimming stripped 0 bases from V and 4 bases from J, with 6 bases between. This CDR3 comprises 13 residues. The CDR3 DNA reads TGTGCCAGCAGTGAATATGAGGGCTATGGCTACACCTTC. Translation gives CASSEYEGYGYTF.

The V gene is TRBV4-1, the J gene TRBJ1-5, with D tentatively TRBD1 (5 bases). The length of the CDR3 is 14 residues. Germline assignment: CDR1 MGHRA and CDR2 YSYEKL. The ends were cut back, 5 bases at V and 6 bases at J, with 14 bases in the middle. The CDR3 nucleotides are TGCGCCAGCAGCGACCAGGGTATAGGTCAGCCCCAGCATTTT. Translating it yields CASSDQGIGQPQHF.

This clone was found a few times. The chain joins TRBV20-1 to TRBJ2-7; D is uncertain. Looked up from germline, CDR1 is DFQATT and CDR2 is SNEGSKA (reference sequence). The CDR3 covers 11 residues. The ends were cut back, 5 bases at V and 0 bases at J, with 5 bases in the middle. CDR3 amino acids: CSALSSYEQYF. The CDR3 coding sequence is TGCAGTGCTCTGAGCTCCTACGAGCAGTACTTC.

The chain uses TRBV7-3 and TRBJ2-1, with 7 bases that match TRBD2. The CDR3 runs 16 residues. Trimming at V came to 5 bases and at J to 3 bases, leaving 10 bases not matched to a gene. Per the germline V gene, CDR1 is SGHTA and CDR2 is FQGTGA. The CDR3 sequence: CASSPSSAGVYNEQFF. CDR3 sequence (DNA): TGTGCCAGCAGCCCCTCTTCGGCGGGGGTCTACAATGAGCAGTTCTTC.